The present TCR beta chain was sequenced within a study of blood T cell repertoires in COVID-19. TCRdb's copy holds only in-frame clones and misses some; the assay was immunoSEQ multiplex PCR. The sample has 100,000 to 150,000 clones, more than 70% seen once. The CDR3 loop spans 15 amino acids. Germline V gene data show CDR1 as SQVTM and CDR2 as ANQGSEA. Trimming took 5 bases from V and 6 from J; bases not matched to a gene: 12. The sequence was collected from an elderly man with active or convalescent COVID-19. What was sequenced was peripheral blood. V usage is TRBV29-1 and J usage is TRBJ2-3, with 9 bases lining up with TRBD2. The CDR3 DNA reads TGCAGCGTTACGGGACTAGCCACGGTCGGGGATACGCAGTATTTT. This encodes CSVTGLATVGDTQYF.